These 32 T cell receptor beta chains were all obtained from the same sample, sequenced in a study of CD8 T cells in ankylosing spondylitis. From the 5' RACE reads, TCRdb called clonotypes with MiXCR, one entry per CDR3 protein. Among roughly 180,000 distinct CDR3 sequences listed, around 13% were seen once. The sequenced material came from blood, either unsorted or a sorted T cell fraction (not recorded which). The receptors were sampled from a female donor with ankylosing spondylitis or in good health (not recorded which).

This clonotype was picked up many times. The chain joins TRBV24-1 to TRBJ1-1; the D is unclear. The CDR3 spans 13 residues. Germline assignment: CDR1 KGHDR and CDR2 SFDVKD. The V gene lost 1 base and the J gene lost 4 bases, with 6 bases spanning the gap. This chain's CDR3 is CATSDFLSTEAFF. The CDR3 DNA is TGTGCCACCAGTGATTTCCTCAGCACTGAAGCTTTCTTT.

The table lists this clonotype with many counts. The chain is built from TRBV5-1 and TRBJ2-3, with 8 bases identical to TRBD2. The CDR3 totals 16 residues. After removal of 5 bases from V and 4 bases from J, the junction contained 12 bases not matched to a gene. Germline V CDR1 and CDR2: SGHRS, YFSETQ. In DNA, the CDR3 is TGCGCCAGCAGTTTCGGGAGCGGGAGTTTCGCAGATACGCAGTATTTT. As protein: CASSFGSGSFADTQYF.

The sample holds many counts of this clonotype. The chain carries TRBV7-3 and TRBJ2-1; D may be TRBD1 (7 bases). The CDR3 covers 15 residues. The germline CDR1 and CDR2 sequences are SGHTA and FQGTGA. V dropped 4 bases and J dropped 7 bases, with 17 bases sitting between them. The CDR3 DNA is TGTGCCAGCAGCTCAGCACAGGGGAGGATAAATGAGCAGTTCTTC. Residues: CASSSAQGRINEQFF.

Turning to this clonotype: This may be a read error, as it is one base from a much larger clone. It is likely a read error, because the conserved phenylalanine at the end of the CDR3 is missing. The chain carries TRBV20-1 and TRBJ1-1, with a possible D match to TRBD1 (5 bases). V was clipped by 6 bases and J by 0 bases, with 17 bases between them. The length of the CDR3 is 15 residues. From germline, CDR1 is DFQATT and CDR2 SNEGSKA (reference sequence). In DNA form, the CDR3 reads TGCAGTGCCCATGGCAGGGTCCTTATGAACACTGAAGCTTTCTTA. Its protein product is CSAHGRVLMNTEAFL.

The table lists this clonotype with a few counts. The rearrangement joins TRBV5-1 to TRBJ1-2; the D gene is possibly TRBD1 (6 bases). Per the germline V gene, CDR1 is SGHRS and CDR2 is YFSETQ. CDR3 length equals 12 residues. Trimming pared 4 bases from V and 14 bases from J, leaving 18 bases between. CDR3 bases: TGCGCCAGCAGCGCCCGCACTTATGACAGGACCTTC. It yields the protein CASSARTYDRTF.

This clonotype appeared many times. V usage is TRBV9 and J usage is TRBJ2-3; D is possibly TRBD1 or TRBD2 (5 bases each). The V gene lost 2 bases and the J gene lost 2 bases, with 9 bases spanning the gap. This CDR3 is built from 14 residues. Germline CDR1 reads SGDLS; CDR2 reads YYNGEE. CDR3 loop: CASSVGELTDTQYF. DNA for the CDR3: TGTGCCAGCAGCGTGGGGGAACTCACAGATACGCAGTATTTT.

This clonotype was picked up many times. The chain combines TRBV20-1 with TRBJ2-7; the match to TRBD2 covers 14 bases. Trimming removed 4 bases from V and 4 bases from J; junction bases left unmatched: 6. The CDR3 sequence is 15 residues long. Germline lookup yields CDR1 DFQATT and CDR2 SNEGSKA (reference sequence). CDR3 sequence (DNA): TGCAGTGCTAACCCTGGGACTAGCGGGAGTTACGAGCAGTACTTC. Residues: CSANPGTSGSYEQYF.

The chain is built from TRBV15 and TRBJ2-7; 8 nucleotides match TRBD2. The CDR3 consists of 15 residues. V lost 0 bases to trimming and J lost 4 bases; unmatched junction nucleotides: 5. Germline V lookup: CDR1 LNHNV, CDR2 YYDKDF (reference sequence). The CDR3 nucleotides read TGTGCCACCAGCAGAGAAGGCGGGGGGAGTTACGAGCAGTACTTC. Amino acids: CATSREGGGSYEQYF.

V is TRBV24-1 and J is TRBJ2-1; 11 nucleotides match TRBD2. The germline gives CDR1 KGHDR, CDR2 SFDVKD. The J segment lost 4 bases and the V segment lost 4 bases, leaving 5 bases of the junction unmatched. The CDR3 is 16 residues long. CDR3 bases: TGTGCCACCAGTGACCCCGGGACTAGCGGATACAATGAGCAGTTCTTC. It is translated as CATSDPGTSGYNEQFF.

This clonotype appeared many times. The rearrangement joins TRBV10-3 to TRBJ1-1; no clear D gene. This CDR3 comprises 13 residues. Trimming stripped 2 bases from V and 4 bases from J, with 8 bases between. CDR1 ENHRY and CDR2 SYGVKD come from the germline V gene. CDR3 residues: CAISEREGTEAFF. CDR3 sequence (DNA): TGTGCCATCAGTGAGAGGGAGGGCACTGAAGCTTTCTTT.

This clonotype showed up just a few times. The chain is built from TRBV5-1 and TRBJ2-5; D assignment may be TRBD1 or TRBD2 (5 bases each). Per germline, CDR1 SGHRS and CDR2 YFSETQ. The CDR3 is made up of 11 amino acids. Deletions cut 4 bases from V and 5 bases from J, with 6 bases between. DNA of the CDR3: TGCGCCAGCAGCAGGGACGAGACCCAGTACTTC. Amino acid sequence: CASSRDETQYF.

This clonotype was observed many times. V and J are TRBV11-2 and TRBJ2-7, with 9 positions matching TRBD2. V trimming: 6 bases; J trimming: 3 bases; junction bases outside the gene matches: 0. The CDR3 runs to 12 residues. Germline V lookup: CDR1 SGHAT, CDR2 FQNNGV. Here the CDR3 DNA reads TGTGCCAGCAGACTAGCGGGCTACGAGCAGTACTTC. Protein product: CASRLAGYEQYF.

This sequence joins TRBV15 and TRBJ2-7; D uncertain. The CDR3 covers 15 residues. Germline V CDR1 and CDR2: LNHNV, YYDKDF (reference sequence). V was pared by 1 base and J by 3 bases, with 13 bases between. CDR3 protein: CATSRAQTQVYEQYF. The CDR3 DNA follows: TGTGCCACCAGCAGAGCACAGACTCAGGTCTACGAGCAGTACTTC.

The CDR3: CASTNDRGGQGYTF. In nucleotides, the CDR3 is TGCGCCAGCACCAATGACAGGGGTGGACAAGGCTACACCTTC. The rearrangement joins TRBV5-1 to TRBJ1-2, with 8 bases identical to TRBD1. The CDR3 loop spans 14 amino acids. Trimming removed 6 bases from V and 8 bases from J; junction bases left unmatched: 12. CDR1 is SGHRS and CDR2 is YFSETQ in the germline V gene.

To note about this clonotype: A much larger clone differs from this one at a single base, so this may be a read error. CDR3 residues: CASSVKGGTEAFF. CDR3 coding DNA: TGTGCCAGTAGTGTCAAGGGGGGCACTGAAGCTTTCTTT. The genes are TRBV19 and TRBJ1-1, with TRBD1 as a possible D gene (6 bases). CDR1 and CDR2 (germline): LNHDA, SQIVND (reference sequence). The V end lost 5 bases, the J end lost 4 bases, and 11 bases lay between the germline ends. The CDR3 is 13 residues long. The whole variable domain, filled in from reference TRBV19 and TRBJ1-1, reads DGGITQSPKYLFRKEGQNVTLSCEQNLNHDAMYWYRQDPGQGLRLIYYSQIVNDFQKGDIAEGYSVSREKKESFPLTVTSAQKNPTAFYLCASSVKGGTEAFFGQGTRLTVV.

This clonotype was detected many times. The chain carries TRBV20-1 and TRBJ2-7; D might be TRBD1 (6 bases). The V gene lost 4 bases and the J gene lost 3 bases, with 19 bases spanning the gap. CDR1 DFQATT and CDR2 SNEGSKA come from the germline V gene (reference sequence). This CDR3 is 15 amino acids long. The CDR3 DNA sequence: TGCAGTGCTAACGACCGGGACAAACCTCACTACGAGCAGTACTTC. This translates into CSANDRDKPHYEQYF.

Of note for this clonotype: A single base separates this from a much larger clone, so it may be a read error. The chain employs TRBV29-1 and TRBJ2-1; D not resolved. Germline loops: CDR1 SQVTM, CDR2 ANQGSEA. This CDR3 contains 12 residues. CDR3 residues: CSVRQDPNKQFF. For the CDR3, the DNA is TGCAGCGTTCGTCAGGATCCCAATAAGCAGTTCTTC.

This clonotype was seen repeatedly, ten times or more. The V call is TRBV3-1, the J call TRBJ2-1, with D perhaps given as TRBD1 or TRBD2 (6 bases each). Germline CDR1 and CDR2: LGHDT and YNNKEL (reference sequence). The CDR3 consists of 16 residues. Trimming cost V 6 bases and J 8 bases, with 23 bases left between them. The CDR3 is CASRTWTGASLDEQFF. The CDR3 nucleotides are TGTGCCAGCAGGACATGGACGGGGGCGTCCCTCGATGAGCAGTTCTTC.

In its sample, this clonotype was seen many times. V gene TRBV24-1 combines with J gene TRBJ1-2, with unresolved D. Germline CDR1 is KGHDR and CDR2 is SFDVKD. V was trimmed by 3 bases and J by 7 bases, leaving 5 bases between them. The CDR3 has 11 residues. The CDR3 is CATSDLGGYTF. CDR3 sequence (DNA): TGTGCCACCAGTGATCTCGGTGGCTACACCTTC.

This clonotype was seen ten or more times. This rearrangement joins TRBV5-1 to TRBJ2-1, with D maybe TRBD2 (6 bases). This CDR3 contains 14 residues. The germline V gene encodes CDR1 SGHRS and CDR2 YFSETQ. The V and J ends lost 4 bases and 2 bases respectively, with 10 bases between them. CDR3 in amino acids: CASSGGLAYNEQFF. Written as DNA, the CDR3 is TGCGCCAGCAGCGGGGGACTCGCCTACAATGAGCAGTTCTTC.

This clonotype was counted many times. This rearrangement joins TRBV6-2 or TRBV6-3 to TRBJ1-5; 11 bases align to TRBD1. Germline assignment: CDR1 MNHEY and CDR2 SVGEGT. The junction had 10 bases not matched to a gene; V was cut back by 6 bases and J by 12 bases. CDR3 length: 14 residues. The CDR3 sequence: CASRPGTGGLLQHF. As DNA, the CDR3 is TGTGCCAGCAGACCCGGGACAGGGGGTCTACTCCAGCATTTT.

CDR3 nucleotides: TGTGCCAGCAGCTTAAAGGACAGGGAGAGGTTGGGGAAACTGTTTTTT. It codes for CASSLKDRERLGKLFF. V and J are TRBV7-8 and TRBJ1-4, with 8 positions matching TRBD1. This CDR3 contains 16 residues. Per the germline V gene, CDR1 is SGHVS and CDR2 is FQNEAQ. J lost 11 bases, V lost 2 bases, and 13 bases had no gene match.

This clonotype came up many times. The rearrangement links TRBV7-6 to TRBJ2-1, with D perhaps TRBD2 (6 bases). The CDR3 loop spans 19 amino acids. CDR1 and CDR2 from the germline V gene are SGHVS and FNYEAQ. Trimming stripped 5 bases from V and 5 bases from J, with 28 bases between. CDR3 in DNA: TGTGCCAGCAGCCGATTTGACCGGGACTCGCCGCAACTAAACAATGAGCAGTTCTTC. Protein sequence: CASSRFDRDSPQLNNEQFF.

The CDR3 region has the DNA TGCAGTGCTAGGGTTAGCGGGTCTCCCTACAATGAGCAGTTCTTC. Amino acid sequence: CSARVSGSPYNEQFF. The rearrangement joins TRBV20-1 to TRBJ2-1; 7 bases are shared with TRBD2. Germline CDR1 reads DFQATT; CDR2 reads SNEGSKA (reference sequence). This CDR3 is 15 amino acids long. Trimming cost V 3 bases and J 2 bases; bases outside gene matches: 7.

The chain is built from TRBV20-1 and TRBJ2-5, with 14 bases aligning to TRBD2. This CDR3 contains 17 residues. The germline CDR1 and CDR2 sequences are DFQATT and SNEGSKA (reference sequence). With V trimmed by 7 bases and J by 7 bases, 17 bases remained unmatched. CDR3 protein: CSDTSHRGLAGVGTQYF. Written as DNA, the CDR3 is TGCAGTGACACCTCCCATCGGGGACTAGCGGGAGTTGGGACCCAGTACTTC.

The V and J genes are TRBV12-3 or TRBV12-4 and TRBJ2-5, with 8 positions matching TRBD2. The CDR3 has 13 residues. V was clipped by 7 bases and J by 5 bases; unmatched bases: 6. Here the CDR3 reads CASTRGGGETQYF. The CDR3 bases are TGTGCCAGCACCCGGGGGGGCGGGGAGACCCAGTACTTC.

This clonotype was found many times. CDR3 bases: TGTGCCAGCAGTCAGCACAGGAGGAACACTGAAGCTTTCTTT. This codes for CASSQHRRNTEAFF. The chain is built from TRBV6-1 and TRBJ1-1; possibly TRBD1 for D (5 bases). The length of the CDR3 is 14 residues. Per germline, CDR1 MNHNS and CDR2 SASEGT. The V gene lost 5 bases and the J gene lost 1 base, with 11 bases spanning the gap.

This clonotype has a handful of counts. The chain links TRBV6-1 to TRBJ1-5; maybe TRBD1 (5 bases). CDR3 length equals 13 residues. Trimming removed 5 bases from V and 4 bases from J, with 9 bases in between. The germline CDR1 and CDR2 sequences are MNHNS and SASEGT. The DNA for the CDR3 is TGTGCCAGCAGTCTGCGACAGAATCAGCCCCAGCATTTT. It translates to CASSLRQNQPQHF.

This clonotype has at least ten counts. The chain couples TRBV4-3 to TRBJ2-3, with D unclear. The CDR3 runs 19 residues. The V and J ends lost 1 base and 2 bases respectively, with 22 bases between them. Looked up from germline, CDR1 is LGHNA and CDR2 is YSLEER. The CDR3 reads CASSQAPPGVSADTDTQYF. The DNA of the CDR3 is TGCGCCAGCAGCCAAGCCCCCCCCGGAGTAAGCGCCGACACAGATACGCAGTATTTT.

A few counts support this clonotype. The chain links TRBV7-2 to TRBJ2-7, with TRBD2 identical over 10 bases. Germline CDR1 is SGHTA and CDR2 is FQGNSA. This CDR3 is built from 16 residues. The V segment lost 5 bases and the J segment 1 base; nucleotides outside the gene matches: 8. The CDR3 DNA reads as TGTGCCAGCAGCCTAAAGGGACTAGCGAGGTCCTACGAGCAGTACTTC. Translated, it gives CASSLKGLARSYEQYF.

This clonotype was seen ten or more times. The chain links TRBV6-2 or TRBV6-3 to TRBJ2-7; 8 bases are shared with TRBD2. CDR3 size: 14 residues. Looked up from germline, CDR1 is MNHEY and CDR2 is SVGEGT. The V and J ends lost 8 bases and 5 bases, in that order; junction bases with no gene match: 11. The CDR3 DNA sequence: TGTGCCAGCGGCCGAATAGCGGGACCCCACGAGCAGTACTTC. Amino acid sequence: CASGRIAGPHEQYF.

Concerning this clonotype: Given a much more abundant clone one base away, this may be a read error. J is TRBJ2-2 and V is TRBV4-1, with TRBD2 matching 11 bases. The CDR3 totals 18 residues. V trimming: 0 bases; J trimming: 6 bases; junction bases outside the gene matches: 9. From germline, CDR1 is MGHRA and CDR2 YSYEKL. The CDR3 is CASSQDRLAGLSSGELFF. DNA for the CDR3: TGCGCCAGCAGCCAAGACCGACTAGCGGGGCTCAGCTCCGGGGAGCTGTTTTTT.